The TCR beta chain described here comes from a study of T cell changes during pregnancy in multiple sclerosis. The V end lost 3 bases, the J end lost 7 bases, and 19 bases lay between the germline ends. CDR1 is MNHNS and CDR2 is SASEGT in the germline V gene. The CDR3 length is 16 residues. This clone was seen once. The method was immunoSEQ multiplex PCR; TCRdb's version includes in-frame clones alone and lacks a portion of them. The sample has about 49,000 clones, roughly 94% seen once. The chain uses TRBV6-1 and TRBJ2-1; D is possibly TRBD1 (5 bases). The TCR originated in a female donor with multiple sclerosis, enrolled in a pregnancy study. Material: CD8+ T cells from peripheral blood mononuclear cells, obtained before pregnancy. The CDR3, as DNA: TGTGCCAGCAGTGACTTAGACAGAGCCCCCACGAATGAGCAGTTCTTC. Translation: CASSDLDRAPTNEQFF.